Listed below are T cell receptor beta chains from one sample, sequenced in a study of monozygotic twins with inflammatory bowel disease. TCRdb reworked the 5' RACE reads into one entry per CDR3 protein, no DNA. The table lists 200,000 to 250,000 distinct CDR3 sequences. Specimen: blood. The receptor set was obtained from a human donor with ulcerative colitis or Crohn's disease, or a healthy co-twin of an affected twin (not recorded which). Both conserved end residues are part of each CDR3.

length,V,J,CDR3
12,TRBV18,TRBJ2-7,CASSRLGNEQYF
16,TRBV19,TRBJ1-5,CASSILGSERNQPQHF
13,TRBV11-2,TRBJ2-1,CASSSQLYNEQFF
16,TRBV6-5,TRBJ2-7,CASSWPGQGLSYEQYF
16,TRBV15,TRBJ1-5,CATSRDYEVGRQPQHF
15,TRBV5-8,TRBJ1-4,CASSLEGSGKEKLFF
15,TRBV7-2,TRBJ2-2,CASSFQTVNTGELFF
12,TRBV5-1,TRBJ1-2,CASSQRDYGYTF
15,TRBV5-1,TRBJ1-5,CASSLDSQTNQPQHF
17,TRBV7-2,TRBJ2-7,CASSLALASGGAYEQYF
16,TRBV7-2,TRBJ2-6,CASSPQGGPGANVLTF
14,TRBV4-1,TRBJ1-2,CASSQVDVSYGYTF
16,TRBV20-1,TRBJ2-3,CSARTQRYSMADTQYF
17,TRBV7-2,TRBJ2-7,CASSFGSSGTAGYEQYF
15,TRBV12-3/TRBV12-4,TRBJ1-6,CASSLSVSSGSPLHF
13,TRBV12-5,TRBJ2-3,CASGLPVTDTQYF
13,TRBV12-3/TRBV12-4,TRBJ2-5,CASSLMEWETQYF
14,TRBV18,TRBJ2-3,CASSPQGRPDTQYF
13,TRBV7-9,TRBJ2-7,CASSAGQFYEQYF
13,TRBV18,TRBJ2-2,CASSQGWTGELFF
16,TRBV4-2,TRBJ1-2,CASSQDVHWALYGYTF
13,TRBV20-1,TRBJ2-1,CSATSGVYNEQFF
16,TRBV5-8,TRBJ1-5,CASSRLGRLGGQPQHF
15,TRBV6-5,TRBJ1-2,CASSYPPGQGVGYTF
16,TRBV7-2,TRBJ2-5,CASSLVRASGQETQYF
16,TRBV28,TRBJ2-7,CASSHDGGYSTYEQYF
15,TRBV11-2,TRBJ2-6,CASSSDSSGANVLTF
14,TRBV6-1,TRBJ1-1,CASSTRTVNTEAFF
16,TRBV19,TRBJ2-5,CASSRTTGQPQETQYF
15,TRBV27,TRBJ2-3,CASSFSGQGGDTQYF
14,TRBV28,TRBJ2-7,CASTAIVSSYEQYF
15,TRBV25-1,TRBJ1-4,CASSDLQGKNEKLFF
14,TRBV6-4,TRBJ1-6,CASSQELQNSPLHF
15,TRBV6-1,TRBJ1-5,CASSTPRTGNQPQHF
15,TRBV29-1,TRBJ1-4,CSVGVWARGNEKLFF
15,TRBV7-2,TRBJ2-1,CASSLDRSSYNEQFF
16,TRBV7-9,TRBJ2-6,CASSLSGGTGANVLTF
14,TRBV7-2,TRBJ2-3,CASSLAGVTDTQYF
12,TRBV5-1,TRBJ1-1,CASSYSGLEAFF
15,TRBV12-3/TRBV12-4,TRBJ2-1,CASGTGGVTYNEQFF
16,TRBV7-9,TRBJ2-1,CASSLNRDRVHNEQFF
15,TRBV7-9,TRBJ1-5,CASSRQGRIDQPQHF
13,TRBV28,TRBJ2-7,CASSLPRRSGQYF
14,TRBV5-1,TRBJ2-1,CASSWGLVANEQFF
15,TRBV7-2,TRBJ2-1,CASSLVSSGRSEQFF
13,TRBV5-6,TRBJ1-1,CASSFKGKAEAFF
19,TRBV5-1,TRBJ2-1,CASSFGTKIAGGTYNEQFF